The next 26 T cell receptor beta chains were all read from a single sample in a study of response to subunit inactivated influenza vaccine. TCRdb independently ran MiXCR on the RT-PCR reads; one entry per CDR3 protein. The data show 500,000 to 550,000 distinct CDR3 sequences, around 8% seen once. The sample here was PBMCs from blood, taken about 23 months after vaccination. These TCRs come from a man aged 50-75 years who received an inactivated influenza vaccine.

A few counts support this clonotype. This sequence joins TRBV6-5 and TRBJ1-6; the match to TRBD1 covers 9 bases. The germline V gene has CDR1 MNHEY and CDR2 SVGAGI. J lost 9 bases, V lost 0 bases, and 3 bases had no gene match. This CDR3 contains 15 residues. This CDR3 reads CASSYSRQGGSPLHF. Written as DNA, the CDR3 is TGTGCCAGCAGTTACTCAAGACAGGGGGGTTCACCCCTCCACTTT.

The table lists this clonotype with a few counts. This rearrangement joins TRBV20-1 to TRBJ2-7; 11 bases match TRBD1. Germline V gives CDR1 DFQATT, CDR2 SNEGSKA (reference sequence). The CDR3 contains 16 residues. The V and J ends lost 5 bases and 3 bases, in that order; junction bases with no gene match: 12. The CDR3 DNA follows: TGCAGTGCTCAAGCCGCGACCGGGACAGGGGGCTACGAGCAGTACTTC. Translating it yields CSAQAATGTGGYEQYF.

The chain recombines TRBV9 with TRBJ2-3, with TRBD2 matching over 7 bases. Per germline, CDR1 SGDLS and CDR2 YYNGEE. Unmatched junction bases numbered 8, after V lost 0 bases and J lost 4 bases. This CDR3 comprises 16 residues. The chain's CDR3 is CASSVGPAGSADTQYF. CDR3 nucleotides: TGTGCCAGCAGCGTAGGCCCAGCGGGGTCCGCAGATACGCAGTATTTT.

This clonotype was seen ten or more times. This chain links TRBV29-1 with TRBJ2-5, with 11 bases aligning to TRBD1. V lost 6 bases and J lost 5; bases outside the gene matches: 2. This CDR3 spans 12 amino acids. CDR1 is SQVTM and CDR2 is ANQGSEA in the germline V gene. Written as DNA, the CDR3 is TGCAGCGTCCGGGACAGGGGGGAGACCCAGTACTTC. Translating it yields CSVRDRGETQYF.

The chain links TRBV6-1 to TRBJ1-2; TRBD1 matches at 8 bases. From germline, CDR1 is MNHNS and CDR2 SASEGT. CDR3 size: 13 residues. The trim removed 6 bases at V and 14 bases at J, leaving 14 bases unmatched. This CDR3 is CASSRPDRGAITF. CDR3 DNA sequence: TGTGCCAGCAGCCGACCCGACAGGGGAGCTATTACCTTC.

The rearrangement uses TRBV20-1 and TRBJ2-7; the match to TRBD1 covers 10 bases. With V trimmed by 2 bases and J by 3 bases, 16 bases remained unmatched. Per the germline V gene, CDR1 is DFQATT and CDR2 is SNEGSKA (reference sequence). The CDR3 is 18 amino acids. The CDR3 nucleotides are TGCAGTGCTAGACCCAGAATATCCCCCCGGGACAGGGGCTACGAGCAGTACTTC. Protein: CSARPRISPRDRGYEQYF.

This clonotype came up many times. The CDR3 DNA sequence: TGTGCCAGCAGTTTAGTAAGGGGGCGAGGGGTTAGCAACTATGGCTACACCTTC. It specifies CASSLVRGRGVSNYGYTF. The J gene is TRBJ1-2, the V gene TRBV12-3 or TRBV12-4, with TRBD1 matching 7 bases. This CDR3 has 18 residues. V trimming: 1 base; J trimming: 2 bases; junction bases outside the gene matches: 13.

This clonotype was seen more than once but under ten times. The chain has TRBV19 and TRBJ2-1; D gene uncertain. Trimming took 3 bases from V and 4 from J, leaving 4 bases between them. The CDR3 length is 12 residues. Germline loops: CDR1 LNHDA, CDR2 SQIVND (reference sequence). CDR3 bases: TGTGCCAGTAGTATCGTTTACAATGAGCAGTTCTTC. Encoded protein: CASSIVYNEQFF.

This clonotype was seen only a few times. This sequence joins TRBV27 and TRBJ2-7; 8 bases are shared with TRBD2. Germline V lookup: CDR1 MNHEY, CDR2 SMNVEV (reference sequence). The CDR3 totals 15 residues. The J segment lost 5 bases and the V segment lost 6 bases, leaving 12 bases of the junction unmatched. CDR3 bases: TGTGCCAGCAGCCAAACTAGCGGAGCTATCAACGAGCAGTACTTC. Its translation is CASSQTSGAINEQYF.

J is TRBJ1-3 and V is TRBV10-3; 10 positions agree with TRBD1. The CDR3 is 18 amino acids. Unmatched junction bases numbered 12, after V lost 7 bases and J lost 0 bases. Germline V gives CDR1 ENHRY, CDR2 SYGVKD. CDR3 sequence: CAITPAWGQGNSGNTIYF. In DNA form, the CDR3 reads TGTGCCATCACCCCAGCGTGGGGACAGGGGAACTCTGGAAACACCATATATTTT.

This clonotype is a singleton in its sample. This rearrangement joins TRBV6-5 to TRBJ2-1; 8 bases are a match to TRBD1. The V gene end was trimmed by 2 bases and the J gene end by 2 bases; junction bases not matched to a gene: 5. The CDR3 has 16 residues. Germline lookup yields CDR1 MNHEY and CDR2 SVGAGI. CDR3: CASSYRDRPPYNEQFF. Written as DNA, the CDR3 is TGTGCCAGCAGTTACCGGGACAGGCCACCCTACAATGAGCAGTTCTTC.

The CDR3 here is CASSYSSGVDYGYTF. Written as DNA, the CDR3 is TGTGCCAGCAGTTACTCGAGCGGAGTCGACTATGGCTACACCTTC. V gene TRBV6-5 combines with J gene TRBJ1-2, with D uncertain. From germline, CDR1 is MNHEY and CDR2 SVGAGI. Trimming removed 0 bases from V and 3 bases from J, with 11 bases in between. The CDR3 contains 15 residues.

This clonotype came up a few times. The rearrangement links TRBV9 to TRBJ2-2; D is perhaps TRBD1 (5 bases). Germline V gene sequence: CDR1 SGDLS, CDR2 YYNGEE. The CDR3 spans 14 residues. The V end lost 3 bases, the J end lost 2 bases, and 8 bases lay between the germline ends. The chain's CDR3 is CASSATVNTGELFF. The CDR3, as DNA: TGTGCCAGCAGCGCGACAGTTAACACCGGGGAGCTGTTTTTT.

This clonotype was recorded a few times. The CDR3 nucleotides are TGCGCCAGCAGCCAAGGTTCCGGATTAAATGAAAAACTGTTTTTT. This translates into CASSQGSGLNEKLFF. The rearrangement joins TRBV4-1 to TRBJ1-4; D is unresolved. V lost 1 base to trimming and J lost 5 bases, with 11 bases between them. Germline values: CDR1 MGHRA, CDR2 YSYEKL. The CDR3 loop spans 15 amino acids.

The V gene is TRBV6-5, the J gene TRBJ2-7; weak D call: TRBD2 (6 bases). Between the trimmed V and J ends, which lost 0 bases and 0 bases, there was a span of 18 bases. CDR1 and CDR2 from the germline V gene are MNHEY and SVGAGI. The CDR3 is 18 amino acids. CDR3 nucleotide sequence: TGTGCCAGCAGTTACTCGAGTCCCCTTAGCGGCTACTCCTACGAGCAGTACTTC. This codes for CASSYSSPLSGYSYEQYF.

At least ten counts were recorded for this clonotype. V is TRBV5-1 and J is TRBJ2-1; 12 nucleotides align to TRBD2. The trim removed 3 bases at V and 4 bases at J, leaving 11 bases unmatched. Per the germline V gene, CDR1 is SGHRS and CDR2 is YFSETQ. The CDR3 totals 18 residues. This CDR3 is CASSSLAGGSMRYNEQFF. As DNA, the CDR3 is TGCGCCAGCAGCTCACTAGCGGGGGGTTCTATGAGATACAATGAGCAGTTCTTC.

The chain links TRBV20-1 to TRBJ2-7, with a weak D call TRBD2 (6 bases). The germline V gene has CDR1 DFQATT and CDR2 SNEGSKA (reference sequence). The CDR3 is 12 amino acids. V shed 2 bases and J shed 3 bases, with 8 bases lying between them. The CDR3 coding sequence is TGCAGTGCTAGAAGGGGAGGCTACGAGCAGTACTTC. This sequence encodes CSARRGGYEQYF.

In DNA form, the CDR3 reads TGCGCCAGCAGCCAGGGGGGATCGAACACTGAAGCTTTCTTT. It is translated as CASSQGGSNTEAFF. V gene TRBV4-1 combines with J gene TRBJ1-1, with D possibly matching TRBD1 (5 bases). Germline V lookup: CDR1 MGHRA, CDR2 YSYEKL. The CDR3 sequence is 14 residues long. V was shortened by 3 bases and J by 1 base, with 9 bases between the two germline ends.

This sequence joins TRBV12-3 or TRBV12-4 and TRBJ1-4, with 7 bases fitting TRBD1. V dropped 5 bases and J dropped 7; count of bases not matched to a gene: 4. The CDR3 spans 13 residues. CDR3 bases: TGTGCCAGCAGTAGAGGGACAGTTGAAAAACTGTTTTTT. It yields the protein CASSRGTVEKLFF.

In this sample, this clonotype turned up a few times. The J gene is TRBJ2-1, the V gene TRBV4-3, with TRBD2 matching over 10 bases. The trim removed 0 bases at V and 7 bases at J, leaving 9 bases unmatched. CDR1 is LGHNA and CDR2 is YSLEER in the germline V gene. The CDR3 runs to 17 residues. This chain's CDR3 is CASSQDIAGGLRNEQFF. The DNA of the CDR3 is TGCGCCAGCAGCCAAGACATAGCGGGGGGTCTTCGTAATGAGCAGTTCTTC.

The CDR3 DNA sequence: TGTGCCAGCAGCCCACAGAGTACGCAGTATTTT. Translating it yields CASSPQSTQYF. The chain combines TRBV7-9 with TRBJ2-3; D unclear. V shed 5 bases and J shed 8 bases, with 8 bases lying between them. Germline V gene lookup returns CDR1 SEHNR and CDR2 FQNEAQ (reference sequence). The CDR3 extends over 11 amino acids.

The table lists this clonotype with many counts. The chain combines TRBV5-1 with TRBJ2-6; 10 bases agree with TRBD1. CDR3 size: 18 residues. The junction had 4 bases not matched to a gene; V was cut back by 0 bases and J by 1 base. Germline loops: CDR1 SGHRS, CDR2 YFSETQ. DNA of the CDR3: TGCGCCAGCAGCTTGGTGACAGGGGGCGCGTCTGGGGCCAACGTCCTGACTTTC. It specifies CASSLVTGGASGANVLTF.

This clonotype was counted at least ten times. The chain couples TRBV28 to TRBJ1-1; D is possibly TRBD1 (5 bases). The V and J ends lost 7 bases and 4 bases respectively, with 19 bases between them. Germline V gives CDR1 MDHEN, CDR2 SYDVKM. The CDR3 has 15 residues. The CDR3 loop reads CASIPGGGYVTEAFF. The CDR3 DNA is TGTGCCAGCATCCCGGGGGGAGGGTATGTCACTGAAGCTTTCTTT.

The sample holds a few counts of this clonotype. This chain joins TRBV7-2 and TRBJ1-2; D unresolved. The CDR3 spans 14 residues. The V gene lost 1 base and the J gene lost 7 bases, with 13 bases spanning the gap. Per germline, CDR1 SGHTA and CDR2 FQGNSA. The CDR3 loop reads CASSLDGPWRGYTF. The CDR3 DNA is TGTGCCAGCAGCTTAGATGGTCCCTGGCGTGGCTACACCTTC.

This clonotype was seen repeatedly, ten times or more. The chain carries TRBV5-6 and TRBJ1-2, with TRBD1 identical over 8 bases. V shed 4 bases and J 1 base; nucleotides not matched to a gene: 6. The length of the CDR3 is 15 residues. Germline CDR1 SGHDT, CDR2 YYEEEE. The CDR3 sequence: CASSIGQGSNYGYTF. DNA of the CDR3: TGTGCCAGCAGCATCGGACAGGGAAGTAACTATGGCTACACCTTC. Combining the CDR3 with reference TRBV5-6 and TRBJ1-2 gives the whole variable domain DAGVTQSPTHLIKTRGQQVTLRCSPKSGHDTVSWYQQALGQGPQFIFQYYEEEERQRGNFPDRFSGHQFPNYSSELNVNALLLGDSALYLCASSIGQGSNYGYTFGSGTRLTVV.

This chain joins TRBV5-5 and TRBJ1-1, with no clear D. This CDR3 region has 16 residues. CDR1 SGHKS and CDR2 YYEKEE come from the germline V gene (reference sequence). V was trimmed by 2 bases and J by 2 bases, leaving 16 bases between them. The chain's CDR3 is CASSFGVGLGNTEAFF. The CDR3 DNA sequence: TGTGCCAGCAGCTTCGGGGTCGGTTTGGGAAACACTGAAGCTTTCTTT.